Listed below are T cell receptor beta chains from one sample, sequenced in a study of blood T cell repertoires in COVID-19. Data came from immunoSEQ multiplex PCR; TCRdb stores just in-frame clones and leaves some out. The data hold approximately 160,000 clones, with about 81% observed a single time. Sequenced material: peripheral blood. Every receptor here comes from a human donor in a cohort sampled during active COVID-19. CDR3s include the opening cysteine and the closing phenylalanine or tryptophan. The D gene is left open where the match is weak. Clone size appears in some rows only: once, few, many, or a class for an expanded clone.

v_call: TRBV27
j_call: TRBJ2-4
clone_size: NA
d_call: NA
cdr3_nt: TGTGCCAGCAGTCCGCCCGGGACACTTAGGGACATTCAGTACTTC
cdr3_aa: CASSPPGTLRDIQYF

v_call: TRBV19
j_call: TRBJ1-2
clone_size: NA
d_call: NA
cdr3_nt: TGTGCCAGTAGTATTCAGGACAGTCATTATGGCTACACCTTC
cdr3_aa: CASSIQDSHYGYTF

v_call: TRBV7-9
j_call: TRBJ1-5
clone_size: NA
d_call: TRBD1
cdr3_nt: TGTGCCAGCAGCTTAGGATCGGGACAGCCTAATCAGCCCCAGCATTTT
cdr3_aa: CASSLGSGQPNQPQHF

v_call: TRBV11-2
j_call: TRBJ1-1
clone_size: NA
d_call: NA
cdr3_nt: TGTGCCAGCAGCTTAGACGGGGGGCACACTGAAGCTTTCTTT
cdr3_aa: CASSLDGGHTEAFF

v_call: TRBV6-5
j_call: TRBJ1-3
clone_size: few
d_call: NA
cdr3_nt: TGTGCCAGCTCTGAGGGCATGCCTGGAAACACCATATATTTT
cdr3_aa: CASSEGMPGNTIYF

v_call: TRBV6-5
j_call: TRBJ2-7
clone_size: once
d_call: NA
cdr3_nt: TGTGCCAGCACCCACAGCTACGAGCAGTACTTC
cdr3_aa: CASTHSYEQYF

v_call: TRBV30
j_call: TRBJ2-4
clone_size: few
d_call: TRBD2
cdr3_nt: TGTGCCTGGAGTGTGGGGACTAGCGGAATAGCCAAAAACATTCAGTACTTC
cdr3_aa: CAWSVGTSGIAKNIQYF

v_call: TRBV28
j_call: TRBJ2-6
clone_size: NA
d_call: NA
cdr3_nt: TGTGCCAGCAGGGGCACAGGTTCTGGGGCCAACGTCCTGACTTTC
cdr3_aa: CASRGTGSGANVLTF

v_call: TRBV7-9
j_call: TRBJ2-7
clone_size: NA
d_call: TRBD1
cdr3_nt: TGTGCCAGCAGCTTCCCGACAGGGGGCTACGAGCAGTACTTC
cdr3_aa: CASSFPTGGYEQYF

v_call: TRBV18
j_call: TRBJ1-1
clone_size: NA
d_call: TRBD1
cdr3_nt: TGTGCCAGCCAGCGGTTTTCCGGGACAGCCATGAACACTGAAGCTTTCTTT
cdr3_aa: CASQRFSGTAMNTEAFF

v_call: TRBV19
j_call: TRBJ2-3
clone_size: once
d_call: TRBD2
cdr3_nt: TGTGCCAGTAGTAAGGGCGGGAGGGGTTTTAACACAGATACGCAGTATTTT
cdr3_aa: CASSKGGRGFNTDTQYF

v_call: TRBV7-9
j_call: TRBJ2-3
clone_size: NA
d_call: TRBD2
cdr3_nt: TGTGCCAGCAGACTAGCGGACACAGATACGCAGTATTTT
cdr3_aa: CASRLADTDTQYF

v_call: TRBV19
j_call: TRBJ2-3
clone_size: once
d_call: TRBD2
cdr3_nt: TGTGCCAGTAGTCTCCTAGCGGGAGAGGCGCAGTATTTT
cdr3_aa: CASSLLAGEAQYF

v_call: TRBV7-2
j_call: TRBJ2-7
clone_size: NA
d_call: TRBD1
cdr3_nt: TGTGCCAGCAGCCTTGGGGACAGAGTCTACGAGCAGTACTTC
cdr3_aa: CASSLGDRVYEQYF

v_call: TRBV18
j_call: TRBJ2-3
clone_size: NA
d_call: TRBD2
cdr3_nt: TGTGCCAGCTCACCCCAAGCGGGAGCAGATACGCAGTATTTT
cdr3_aa: CASSPQAGADTQYF

v_call: TRBV7-9
j_call: TRBJ2-7
clone_size: NA
d_call: NA
cdr3_nt: TGTGCCAGCAGCACTAATATGGGGCACTACGAGCAGTACTTC
cdr3_aa: CASSTNMGHYEQYF

v_call: TRBV11-2
j_call: TRBJ2-7
clone_size: NA
d_call: NA
cdr3_nt: TGTGCCAGCAGCAAACAGGGACAGCAGTACTTC
cdr3_aa: CASSKQGQQYF

v_call: TRBV10-1
j_call: TRBJ2-4
clone_size: NA
d_call: NA
cdr3_nt: TGCGCCAGCAGTGGGGGTGCGGGAAACATTCAGTACTTC
cdr3_aa: CASSGGAGNIQYF

v_call: TRBV6-4
j_call: TRBJ2-5
clone_size: once
d_call: TRBD1
cdr3_nt: TGTGCCAGCAGGGACTTCCGGGACAGGGGGCTTGAGACCCAGTACTTC
cdr3_aa: CASRDFRDRGLETQYF

v_call: TRBV19
j_call: TRBJ2-3
clone_size: NA
d_call: NA
cdr3_nt: TGTGCCACCCAAACAGGGATTTTTACAGATACGCAGTATTTT
cdr3_aa: CATQTGIFTDTQYF

v_call: TRBV5-1
j_call: TRBJ2-7
clone_size: NA
d_call: NA
cdr3_nt: TGCGCCAGCAGCATACGCAAGACACTAGCCTCCGAGCAGTACTTC
cdr3_aa: CASSIRKTLASEQYF

v_call: TRBV10-2
j_call: TRBJ1-5
clone_size: NA
d_call: NA
cdr3_nt: TGCGCCAGCAGCGTCGGGGTGGGGAGGTCCCAGCCCCAGCATTTT
cdr3_aa: CASSVGVGRSQPQHF

v_call: TRBV28
j_call: TRBJ1-4
clone_size: NA
d_call: NA
cdr3_nt: TGTGCCAGCAGTTCCCGGGATGAAAAACTGTTTTTT
cdr3_aa: CASSSRDEKLFF

v_call: TRBV7-6
j_call: TRBJ2-2
clone_size: NA
d_call: TRBD2
cdr3_nt: TGTGCCAGCAGCTTAGTGGAGCCGGGGCTAGCGGGAACGAACACCGGGGAGCTGTTTTTT
cdr3_aa: CASSLVEPGLAGTNTGELFF

v_call: TRBV27
j_call: TRBJ2-3
clone_size: NA
d_call: NA
cdr3_nt: TGTGCCAGCAGTTTAAAAGGGGGTTGGACAGATACGCAGTATTTT
cdr3_aa: CASSLKGGWTDTQYF

v_call: TRBV7-9
j_call: TRBJ1-5
clone_size: NA
d_call: TRBD1
cdr3_nt: TGTGCCAGCAGCCTGGGACAGAACAATCAGCCCCAGCATTTT
cdr3_aa: CASSLGQNNQPQHF

v_call: TRBV6-2/TRBV6-3
j_call: TRBJ2-2
clone_size: NA
d_call: NA
cdr3_nt: TGTGCCAGCAGTTACACGGGGACCGGGGAGCTGTTTTTT
cdr3_aa: CASSYTGTGELFF

v_call: TRBV7-2
j_call: TRBJ1-2
clone_size: NA
d_call: NA
cdr3_nt: TGTGCCAGCAGCTTACTTGGGGGCTCTGGCTACACCTTC
cdr3_aa: CASSLLGGSGYTF

v_call: TRBV7-2
j_call: TRBJ1-3
clone_size: NA
d_call: NA
cdr3_nt: TGTGCCAGCAGCTTCAGTGACTCTGGAAACACCATATATTTT
cdr3_aa: CASSFSDSGNTIYF

v_call: TRBV6-5
j_call: TRBJ2-5
clone_size: NA
d_call: NA
cdr3_nt: TGTGCCAGCAGTCGCCGGACAGGAGGGCAAGAGACCCAGTACTTC
cdr3_aa: CASSRRTGGQETQYF

v_call: TRBV29-1
j_call: TRBJ2-3
clone_size: NA
d_call: TRBD2
cdr3_nt: TGCAGCGTCTTGGGGGGGACTCTCACAGATACGCAGTATTTT
cdr3_aa: CSVLGGTLTDTQYF

v_call: TRBV2
j_call: TRBJ2-3
clone_size: NA
d_call: NA
cdr3_nt: TGTGCCAGCAGTGTAGGGACAACGCAGTATTTT
cdr3_aa: CASSVGTTQYF

v_call: TRBV4-3
j_call: TRBJ2-2
clone_size: NA
d_call: NA
cdr3_nt: TGCGCCAGCAAAAGGACAGACCAATACACCGGGGAGCTGTTTTTT
cdr3_aa: CASKRTDQYTGELFF

v_call: TRBV24-1
j_call: TRBJ2-1
clone_size: NA
d_call: TRBD2
cdr3_nt: TGTGCCACCAGCCCGGGACTAGCGGGACCCGGCCCCCCTTACAATGAGCAGTTCTTC
cdr3_aa: CATSPGLAGPGPPYNEQFF

v_call: TRBV6-5
j_call: TRBJ1-5
clone_size: few
d_call: TRBD1
cdr3_nt: TGTGCCAGCAGTAACCACAGGGGGGTGCAGCCCCAGCATTTT
cdr3_aa: CASSNHRGVQPQHF

v_call: TRBV5-5
j_call: TRBJ1-2
clone_size: NA
d_call: TRBD1
cdr3_nt: TGTGCCAGCAGCCCCGGACAGGGTGTCTATGGCTACACCTTC
cdr3_aa: CASSPGQGVYGYTF

v_call: TRBV30
j_call: TRBJ2-7
clone_size: NA
d_call: NA
cdr3_nt: TGTGCCATCACCCAGGGTTCCACCTACGAGCAGTACTTC
cdr3_aa: CAITQGSTYEQYF

v_call: TRBV5-1
j_call: TRBJ2-7
clone_size: NA
d_call: NA
cdr3_nt: TGCGCCAGCAGCCTGGATCGGGGTTTTGGTGTCTCCTACGAGCAGTACTTC
cdr3_aa: CASSLDRGFGVSYEQYF

v_call: TRBV10-3
j_call: TRBJ2-3
clone_size: NA
d_call: NA
cdr3_nt: TGTGCCATCATGGCGGGGAGCCTCCCAGATACGCAGTATTTT
cdr3_aa: CAIMAGSLPDTQYF

v_call: TRBV2
j_call: TRBJ2-1
clone_size: NA
d_call: NA
cdr3_nt: TGTGCCAGCAGTGGGGGGGGACAAAATGAGCAGTTCTTC
cdr3_aa: CASSGGGQNEQFF

v_call: TRBV6-2/TRBV6-3
j_call: TRBJ2-1
clone_size: NA
d_call: NA
cdr3_nt: TGTGCCAGCAGTCGCGAGAACTTAGTCTACAATGAGCAGTTCTTC
cdr3_aa: CASSRENLVYNEQFF

v_call: TRBV5-4
j_call: TRBJ2-3
clone_size: NA
d_call: NA
cdr3_nt: TGTGCCAGCAGCTTCTGGCAGGGAACAGATACGCAGTATTTT
cdr3_aa: CASSFWQGTDTQYF

v_call: TRBV5-4
j_call: TRBJ2-3
clone_size: NA
d_call: TRBD1
cdr3_nt: TGTGCCAGCAGCTTGGGGGGACAGGGGGCGGCAGATACGCAGTATTTT
cdr3_aa: CASSLGGQGAADTQYF

v_call: TRBV28
j_call: TRBJ1-2
clone_size: NA
d_call: TRBD1
cdr3_nt: TGTGCCAGCAGGGGGGGGACAGGGGGCGTCAGCTACACCTTC
cdr3_aa: CASRGGTGGVSYTF

v_call: TRBV7-2
j_call: TRBJ1-5
clone_size: few
d_call: TRBD1
cdr3_nt: TGTGCCAGCAGCTTGAGGCAGGGGGATCAGCCCCAGCATTTT
cdr3_aa: CASSLRQGDQPQHF

v_call: TRBV11-2
j_call: TRBJ1-1
clone_size: NA
d_call: NA
cdr3_nt: TGTGCCAGCAGCTACTCGGCTGCCGGGGGCACTGAAGCTTTCTTT
cdr3_aa: CASSYSAAGGTEAFF

v_call: TRBV14
j_call: TRBJ1-2
clone_size: NA
d_call: NA
cdr3_nt: TGTGCCAGCAGCCAGTCGACAGGTAGGGTGTCTGGCTACACCTTC
cdr3_aa: CASSQSTGRVSGYTF

v_call: TRBV18
j_call: TRBJ1-2
clone_size: NA
d_call: NA
cdr3_nt: TGTGCCAGCTCACCAGGCAGGGCTGGTGGCTACACCTTC
cdr3_aa: CASSPGRAGGYTF

v_call: TRBV5-6
j_call: TRBJ2-3
clone_size: few
d_call: NA
cdr3_nt: TGTGCCAGCAGCTTGCGGGGGACAGATACGCAGTATTTT
cdr3_aa: CASSLRGTDTQYF

v_call: TRBV11-2
j_call: TRBJ1-1
clone_size: NA
d_call: NA
cdr3_nt: TGTGCCAGCAGCTGGGGACTGTTGGCTGAAGCTTTCTTT
cdr3_aa: CASSWGLLAEAFF

v_call: TRBV20-1
j_call: TRBJ1-6
clone_size: NA
d_call: NA
cdr3_nt: TGCAGTGCTAGTGAGGCCAGGATACCGACGGGGTTT
cdr3_aa: CSASEARIPTGF

v_call: TRBV7-6
j_call: TRBJ2-7
clone_size: NA
d_call: TRBD2
cdr3_nt: TGTGCCAGCAGCTTGAGACTAGCGGCAAACTACGAGCAGTACTTC
cdr3_aa: CASSLRLAANYEQYF

v_call: TRBV6-1
j_call: TRBJ1-3
clone_size: NA
d_call: NA
cdr3_nt: TGTGCCAGCAGTGAATCAGGAAACACCATATATTTT
cdr3_aa: CASSESGNTIYF

v_call: TRBV19
j_call: TRBJ2-3
clone_size: NA
d_call: TRBD2
cdr3_nt: TGTGCCAGTAGTCCGCGGACTAGCGGGGGGGCGGCGCAGTATTTT
cdr3_aa: CASSPRTSGGAAQYF